These T cell receptor beta chains were read from a single sample in a study of patients and donors after allogeneic stem cell transplantation. TCRdb re-analysed the RT-PCR reads in MiXCR, keeping a single row per CDR3 protein. This sample has about a million distinct CDR3 sequences, with approximately 18% found just once. Sequencing was performed on blood, either unsorted or a sorted T cell fraction (not recorded which). Every receptor here comes from a human donor who was either an allogeneic HSCT recipient or a stem cell or donor lymphocyte infusion donor (not recorded which). It is not recorded whose cells these are; they may come from a transplant donor. CDR3s include the opening cysteine and the closing phenylalanine or tryptophan. The order of the fields is D gene, CDR3 length, J gene, V gene, clone size, CDR3 protein, CDR3 DNA. A D gene is named only where the DNA matches it firmly. Not all rows give a size; the values are once, few, many and, for expanded clones, a class.

- | 18 | TRBJ2-1 | TRBV9 | few | CASSVVGAWPTGVNEQFF | TGTGCCAGCAGCGTAGTTGGGGCCTGGCCCACGGGGGTAAATGAGCAGTTCTTC
- | 15 | TRBJ2-3 | TRBV7-8 | - | CASSLAQLYTDTQYF | TGTGCCAGCAGCTTAGCGCAACTCTACACAGATACGCAGTATTTT
TRBD1 | 15 | TRBJ1-5 | TRBV12-3/TRBV12-4 | - | CASSEQGNGNQPQHF | TGTGCCAGCAGTGAACAGGGGAATGGCAATCAGCCCCAGCATTTT
- | 10 | TRBJ1-2 | TRBV7-7 | - | CASSRGGYTF | TGTGCCAGCAGCAGGGGTGGCTACACCTTC
- | 18 | TRBJ1-4 | TRBV20-1 | few | CSARDWGPPARRREKLFF | TGCAGTGCTAGAGATTGGGGGCCCCCGGCCCGCAGGAGGGAAAAACTGTTTTTT
- | 12 | TRBJ2-7 | TRBV5-1 | - | CASSRDIYEQYF | TGCGCCAGCAGCAGGGACATCTACGAGCAGTACTTC
TRBD2 | 16 | TRBJ2-2 | TRBV27 | - | CASSSRSSGGDGELFF | TGTGCCAGCAGTTCCCGGTCTAGCGGGGGGGACGGGGAGCTGTTTTTT
- | 14 | TRBJ2-1 | TRBV7-3 | few | CASSLGTVHNEQFF | TGTGCCAGCAGCTTAGGGACTGTCCACAATGAGCAGTTCTTC
- | 16 | TRBJ1-6 | TRBV6-1 | few | CASSGGRITDNSPLHF | TGTGCCAGCAGTGGGGGCAGGATCACAGACAATTCACCCCTCCACTTT
TRBD2 | 16 | TRBJ2-3 | TRBV7-6 | once | CASSSQTSGELDTQYF | TGTGCCAGCAGCTCCCAGACTAGCGGAGAATTGGATACGCAGTATTTT
TRBD2 | 14 | TRBJ2-4 | TRBV2 | many | CASSNQGGKNIQYF | TGTGCCAGCAGTAACCAGGGAGGGAAAAACATTCAGTACTTC
- | 15 | TRBJ2-3 | TRBV5-5 | few | CASSSRDRSTDTQYF | TGTGCCAGCAGCTCCCGGGACCGAAGCACAGATACGCAGTATTTT
- | 14 | TRBJ1-1 | TRBV2 | - | CASSERRVNTEAFF | TGTGCCAGCAGTGAACGCAGGGTCAACACTGAAGCTTTCTTT
- | 14 | TRBJ2-1 | TRBV4-2 | - | CASSARGIGNEQFF | TGTGCCAGCAGCGCCAGGGGTATCGGAAATGAGCAGTTCTTC
TRBD1 | 15 | TRBJ2-7 | TRBV4-1 | - | CASSRTDRDYYEQYF | TGCGCCAGCAGCCGCACCGACAGGGATTACTACGAGCAGTACTTC
- | 13 | TRBJ2-3 | TRBV5-1 | - | CASSFRVADTQYF | TGCGCCAGCAGCTTTCGGGTGGCAGATACGCAGTATTTT
TRBD2 | 16 | TRBJ2-3 | TRBV7-9 | few | CASSLVLAGPTDTQYF | TGTGCCAGCAGCTTAGTACTAGCGGGACCCACAGATACGCAGTATTTT
- | 15 | TRBJ1-5 | TRBV27 | - | CASSLRLYSNQPQHF | TGTGCCAGCAGTTTGAGACTTTATAGCAATCAGCCCCAGCATTTT
- | 16 | TRBJ1-2 | TRBV5-1 | - | CASNDPTGAPDYGYTF | TGCGCCAGCAACGACCCAACAGGTGCACCGGACTATGGCTACACCTTC
TRBD1 | 16 | TRBJ2-6 | TRBV12-5 | few | CASGHSGGSGANVLTF | TGTGCTAGTGGTCACTCAGGGGGAAGTGGGGCCAACGTCCTGACTTTC
- | 15 | TRBJ2-1 | TRBV12-3/TRBV12-4 | few | CASTPNVRVGHEQFF | TGTGCCAGCACCCCAAATGTCAGGGTAGGACATGAGCAGTTCTTC
TRBD1 | 11 | TRBJ2-7 | TRBV29-1 | - | CSGQGPYEQYF | TGCAGCGGACAGGGCCCCTACGAGCAGTACTTC
TRBD1 | 14 | TRBJ1-1 | TRBV12-3/TRBV12-4 | few | CASSLKGGGAEAFF | TGTGCCAGCAGTTTAAAAGGGGGCGGTGCTGAAGCTTTCTTT
TRBD1 | 16 | TRBJ1-3 | TRBV6-1 | - | CASSAAGQGYGNTIYF | TGTGCCAGCAGCGCTGCGGGACAGGGGTATGGAAACACCATATATTTT
- | 11 | TRBJ2-7 | TRBV29-1 | once | CSGKEAYEQYF | TGCAGCGGGAAGGAGGCCTACGAGCAGTACTTC
- | 15 | TRBJ2-3 | TRBV20-1 | - | CSARRRGLYADTQYF | TGCAGTGCTAGAAGGAGGGGGCTGTATGCAGATACGCAGTATTTT
TRBD1 | 12 | TRBJ1-2 | TRBV30 | - | CAGPGTGYGYTF | TGTGCCGGACCCGGGACAGGATATGGCTACACCTTC
TRBD2 | 18 | TRBJ2-3 | TRBV7-3 | - | CASSFSGGSGGITDTQYF | TGTGCCAGCAGCTTCAGTGGGGGTAGCGGGGGGATCACAGATACGCAGTATTTT
- | 13 | TRBJ1-2 | TRBV12-3/TRBV12-4 | few | CASSLAGAYGYTF | TGTGCCAGCAGTTTAGCGGGAGCGTATGGCTACACCTTC
- | 11 | TRBJ1-3 | TRBV10-3 | few | CAITAGNTIYF | TGTGCCATCACAGCTGGAAACACCATATATTTT
- | 18 | TRBJ2-7 | TRBV5-5 | few | CASSLADRLDVAAYEQYF | TGTGCCAGCAGCTTGGCCGACAGGCTAGACGTCGCTGCCTACGAGCAGTACTTC
- | 14 | TRBJ2-7 | TRBV7-6 | - | CASSLAGRDYEQYF | TGTGCCAGCAGCTTAGCGGGCAGGGACTACGAGCAGTACTTC
- | 13 | TRBJ2-7 | TRBV12-3/TRBV12-4 | - | CASSLMGRYEQYF | TGTGCCAGCAGTTTAATGGGGCGATACGAGCAGTACTTC
TRBD2 | 15 | TRBJ2-7 | TRBV29-1 | few | CSVAGLAGEGYEQYF | TGCAGCGTAGCCGGACTAGCGGGAGAGGGGTACGAGCAGTACTTC
- | 14 | TRBJ1-5 | TRBV29-1 | many | CSVGGDRWDQPQHF | TGCAGCGTTGGGGGTGACAGGTGGGATCAGCCCCAGCATTTT
- | 14 | TRBJ2-7 | TRBV10-3 | few | CAISESEWGSEQYF | TGTGCCATCAGTGAGTCGGAATGGGGGTCCGAGCAGTACTTC
- | 15 | TRBJ2-7 | TRBV20-1 | - | CSARNLRGDSYEQYF | TGCAGTGCTAGGAATTTGCGGGGTGATTCCTACGAGCAGTACTTC
- | 16 | TRBJ2-4 | TRBV5-1 | - | CASSPSGTVAKNIQYF | TGCGCCAGCAGCCCCTCAGGGACGGTAGCCAAAAACATTCAGTACTTC
- | 17 | TRBJ2-1 | TRBV20-1 | few | CSARKLDGVSSYNEQFF | TGCAGTGCCCGGAAGCTTGACGGGGTGAGCTCCTACAATGAGCAGTTCTTC
- | 13 | TRBJ2-3 | TRBV30 | few | CAWSWTRTDTQYF | TGTGCCTGGAGTTGGACACGCACAGATACGCAGTATTTT
- | 14 | TRBJ2-7 | TRBV7-9 | - | CASSLASRTYEQYF | TGTGCCAGCAGCTTGGCAAGTAGGACCTACGAGCAGTACTTC
- | 19 | TRBJ2-6 | TRBV9 | few | CASSVQTGTPRSGANVLTF | TGTGCCAGCAGCGTGCAGACAGGTACACCCCGCTCTGGGGCCAACGTCCTGACTTTC
- | 17 | TRBJ1-1 | TRBV20-1 | - | CSARQRSGGTMNTEAFF | TGCAGTGCTAGACAGCGGTCAGGAGGAACTATGAACACTGAAGCTTTCTTT
TRBD1 | 16 | TRBJ2-1 | TRBV25-1 | many | CASSDVGQGVFAEQFF | TGTGCCAGCAGTGATGTCGGACAGGGTGTTTTCGCCGAGCAGTTCTTC
- | 14 | TRBJ1-6 | TRBV6-5 | - | CASSYLGRDSPLHF | TGTGCCAGCAGTTACTTGGGCAGGGATTCACCCCTCCACTTT
- | 13 | TRBJ1-2 | TRBV29-1 | - | CSVEDRTFYGYTF | TGCAGCGTTGAAGACAGAACTTTCTATGGCTACACCTTC
TRBD2 | 13 | TRBJ2-7 | TRBV7-6 | few | CASSRLAGNEQYF | TGTGCCAGCAGCCGACTAGCGGGAAACGAGCAGTACTTC
TRBD1 | 15 | TRBJ2-6 | TRBV20-1 | - | CSARATGVGANVLTF | TGCAGTGCTAGGGCAACAGGGGTAGGGGCCAACGTCCTGACTTTC
TRBD2 | 16 | TRBJ2-7 | TRBV5-1 | - | CASSLPSGGPSYEQYF | TGCGCCAGCAGCTTGCCTAGCGGGGGGCCTTCCTACGAGCAGTACTTC